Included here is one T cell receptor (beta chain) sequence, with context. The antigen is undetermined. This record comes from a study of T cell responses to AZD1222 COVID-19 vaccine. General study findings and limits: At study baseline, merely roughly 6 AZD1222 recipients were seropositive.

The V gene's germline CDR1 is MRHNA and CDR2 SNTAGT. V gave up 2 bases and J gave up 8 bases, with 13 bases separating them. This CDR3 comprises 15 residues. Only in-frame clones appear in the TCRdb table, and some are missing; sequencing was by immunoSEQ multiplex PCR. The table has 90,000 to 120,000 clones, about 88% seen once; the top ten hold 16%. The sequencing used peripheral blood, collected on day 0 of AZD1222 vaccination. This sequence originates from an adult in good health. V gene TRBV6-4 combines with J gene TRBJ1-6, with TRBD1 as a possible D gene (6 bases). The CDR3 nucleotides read TGTGCCAGCAGTGACAAGGGTAGGGGGTATTCACCCCTCCACTTT. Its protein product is CASSDKGRGYSPLHF.